The 5 T cell receptor beta chains below all came from one sample that was sequenced in a study of blood T cell repertoires in COVID-19. Produced via immunoSEQ multiplex PCR; TCRdb's table is partial and in-frame only. In the table there are around 46,000 clones, 70% to 90% of which are singletons. Sample: peripheral blood. Receptor source: a woman older than 75 with COVID-19, enrolled during active disease.

The DNA for the CDR3 is TGTGCCAGCAGCTTACGCACAGGGATCTACGAGCAGTACTTC. Translating gives CASSLRTGIYEQYF. The chain joins TRBV7-9 to TRBJ2-7; D might be TRBD1 (6 bases). Trimming left V 2 bases short and J 3 bases short, with 11 bases between. The CDR3 spans 14 residues. Germline V gene lookup returns CDR1 SEHNR and CDR2 FQNEAQ (reference sequence).

J is TRBJ2-2 and V is TRBV6-2 or TRBV6-3; TRBD2 aligns across 9 bases. CDR3 length: 19 amino acids. Germline CDR1 and CDR2: MNHEY and SVGEGT. V was pared by 6 bases and J by 4 bases, with 18 bases of the junction left unmatched. In nucleotides, the CDR3 is TGTGCCAGCAGCCGACCCCCTCCTAGCGGGATAATGGGCACCGGGGAGCTGTTTTTT. As protein: CASSRPPPSGIMGTGELFF.

This sequence joins TRBV7-2 and TRBJ1-4; TRBD1 aligns across 7 bases. Germline-derived CDR1 and CDR2 are SGHTA and FQGNSA. The CDR3 consists of 14 residues. V trimming: 7 bases; J trimming: 7 bases; junction bases outside the gene matches: 9. The CDR3 region has the DNA TGTGCCAGCACCTCCGCGGAGGGGGCTGAAAAACTGTTTTTT. Amino acids: CASTSAEGAEKLFF.

The rearrangement uses TRBV6-6 and TRBJ1-5; D is perhaps TRBD1 (5 bases). This CDR3 region has 14 residues. With 2 bases removed from V and 7 bases from J, the gap between germline ends came to 12 bases. Germline assignment: CDR1 MNHNY and CDR2 SVGAGI (reference sequence). CDR3 region: CASSYGDYAQPQHF. CDR3 bases: TGTGCCAGCAGTTACGGGGACTATGCCCAGCCCCAGCATTTT.

This chain links TRBV2 with TRBJ2-7; D not certain. This CDR3 is built from 15 residues. The V gene's germline CDR1 is SNHLY and CDR2 FYNNEI. The germline V and J ends were trimmed by 6 bases and 3 bases, with 18 bases remaining between them. This chain's CDR3 is CASRGGTTQHYEQYF. As DNA, the CDR3 is TGTGCCAGCAGAGGCGGTACGACTCAACACTACGAGCAGTACTTC. Supplemented by reference TRBV2 and TRBJ2-7, the full variable domain reads EPEVTQTPSHQVTQMGQEVILRCVPISNHLYFYWYRQILGQKVEFLVSFYNNEISEKSEIFDDQFSVERPDGSNFTLKIRSTKLEDSAMYFCASRGGTTQHYEQYFGPGTRLTVT.